This record looks at one TCR beta chain sequence and its context. The data were obtained in a study of blood T cell repertoires in COVID-19. This CDR3 region has 16 residues. Germline CDR1 reads LNHDA; CDR2 reads SQIVND (reference sequence). The ends lost 3 bases at V and 4 bases at J; junction bases unmatched: 6. Adults between roughly 18 and 95 years of age took part from about two dozen US areas. Per the original data handling: By means of reference gene primer amplification, nucleated cell counts were estimated. Clones were read by immunoSEQ multiplex PCR, and TCRdb kept only the in-frame ones, dropping some. V, J and clone size are those of that table, while D and trimming were read from the DNA. The sample holds a few hundred thousand clones, approximately 90% seen once.

The J gene is TRBJ1-5, the V gene TRBV19; 10 nucleotides agree with TRBD1. The source is a woman aged 40 to 49 who had been exposed to COVID-19. The source material was PBMCs or T cells enriched from blood (not recorded which). This CDR3 reads CASSMRTGGGNQPQHF. CDR3 bases: TGTGCCAGTAGTATGAGGACAGGGGGTGGTAATCAGCCCCAGCATTTT.